One and the same sample provided the 8 T cell receptor beta chains below, sequenced in a study of shared clonotypes between healthy human individuals (dated by TCRdb to 2020 to 2021). The library was generated by the immunoSEQ multiplex PCR assay. TCRdb holds this immuneACCESS table with in-frame rearrangements only. Some clones are missing; in checked studies, unresolved V genes explain under half, and the rest has no known cause. The sample table lists fewer than 2.5 million clones, 90% to 95% of them with a count of one. The ten largest clonotypes hold approximately 0.35% of the sample. Sequenced: naive CD4+ T cells from PBMCs. Read against the paper, the sample's cell subset or site label means: CD45RA+ positively selected. These receptors were taken from a man younger than 30 in good health. Some clones in this sample may be carry-over from other donors' samples.

Worth noting for this clone: Other DNA sequences from this sample encode an identical CDR3 as well. This chain connects TRBV5-1 to TRBJ2-3, with 7 bases that match TRBD2. With V trimmed by 4 bases and J by 0 bases, 5 bases remained unmatched. Germline V CDR1 and CDR2: SGHRS, YFSETQ. The CDR3 loop spans 15 amino acids. As DNA, the CDR3 is TGCGCCAGCAGCCCTAGCGGACCAAGCACAGATACGCAGTATTTT. Residues: CASSPSGPSTDTQYF.

The J gene is TRBJ1-5, the V gene TRBV28; TRBD1 might be the D (6 bases). Trimming stripped 7 bases from V and 9 bases from J, with 16 bases between. The CDR3 runs 13 residues. Germline CDR1 is MDHEN and CDR2 is SYDVKM. The CDR3 spells CASKLQGIRPQHF. CDR3 nucleotides: TGTGCCAGCAAACTACAGGGTATCCGGCCCCAGCATTTT. Full variable domain (rest looked up from reference TRBV28 and TRBJ1-5): DVKVTQSSRYLVKRTGEKVFLECVQDMDHENMFWYRQDPGLGLRLIYFSYDVKMKEKGDIPEGYSVSREKKERFSLILESASTNQTSMYLCASKLQGIRPQHFGDGTRLSIL.

This sequence joins TRBV9 and TRBJ1-1; D is unclear. The CDR3 spans 14 residues. V dropped 3 bases and J dropped 2 bases, with 11 bases sitting between them. The germline CDR1 and CDR2 sequences are SGDLS and YYNGEE. The CDR3 DNA sequence: TGTGCCAGCAGCGCCCCCCACCCAAACACTGAAGCTTTCTTT. It codes for CASSAPHPNTEAFF.

The rearrangement joins TRBV7-2 to TRBJ1-2, with a weak D call TRBD1 (5 bases). Between the trimmed V and J ends, which lost 1 base and 8 bases, there was a span of 17 bases. CDR3 length: 15 residues. The V gene's germline CDR1 is SGHTA and CDR2 FQGNSA. In DNA, the CDR3 is TGTGCCAGCAGCTTAGGTGGGACCTACGACGGCGGCTACACCTTC. Translated, it gives CASSLGGTYDGGYTF.

The gene calls are TRBV6-5 and TRBJ1-2; tentatively, D is TRBD1 (6 bases). The V end was cut by 0 bases, the J end by 6 bases, with 17 bases between. The CDR3 covers 16 residues. Germline lookup yields CDR1 MNHEY and CDR2 SVGAGI. The CDR3 DNA reads as TGTGCCAGCAGTTACTCTTCCGGGCGGGGGCCCCATGGCTACACCTTC. Its protein is CASSYSSGRGPHGYTF.

V is TRBV19 and J is TRBJ1-4, with a tentative D call TRBD1 (5 bases). The CDR3 has 16 residues. V was cut by 2 bases and J by 8 bases, with 18 bases left in between. The germline gives CDR1 LNHDA, CDR2 SQIVND (reference sequence). CDR3: CASSIRGGPGLEKLFF. Here the CDR3 DNA reads TGTGCCAGTAGTATACGAGGCGGGCCAGGGTTAGAAAAACTGTTTTTT. The variable domain in full, completed from reference TRBV19 and TRBJ1-4, reads DGGITQSPKYLFRKEGQNVTLSCEQNLNHDAMYWYRQDPGQGLRLIYYSQIVNDFQKGDIAEGYSVSREKKESFPLTVTSAQKNPTAFYLCASSIRGGPGLEKLFFGSGTQLSVL.

As DNA, the CDR3 is TGTGCCAGCAGCTCCCCGGGAGCCAGCCAAGAGACCCAGTACTTC. The encoded protein is CASSSPGASQETQYF. The chain combines TRBV27 with TRBJ2-5; D possibly corresponds to TRBD2 (6 bases). CDR3 length equals 15 residues. From germline, CDR1 is MNHEY and CDR2 SMNVEV (reference sequence). V was pared by 6 bases and J by 1 base, with 15 bases between.

Remarks on this clone: The sample contains more than one DNA sequence encoding this CDR3. The chain links TRBV29-1 to TRBJ2-5, with D maybe TRBD1 (7 bases). CDR3 size: 12 residues. V was pared by 5 bases and J by 4 bases, with 11 bases between. CDR1 and CDR2 from the germline V gene are SQVTM and ANQGSEA. This chain's CDR3 is CSVTQGGETQYF. The CDR3 nucleotides are TGCAGCGTTACGCAGGGGGGAGAGACCCAGTACTTC.